This record concerns one T cell receptor (beta chain) sequence. These data come from a study of cytomegalovirus exposure and HLA in healthy donors. CDR3 length: 14 residues. CDR1 and CDR2 from the germline V gene are SGDLS and YYNGEE. Trimming cost V 3 bases and J 8 bases, with 17 bases left between them. Both 60 Vbeta primers and 13 Jbeta primers went into the PCR. Sequencing used immunoSEQ multiplex PCR; TCRdb keeps in-frame clones, though not all of them. This sample has approximately 120,000 clones; roughly 71% occur once, and the top ten carry about 4%. This chain joins TRBV9 and TRBJ1-2; the D gene is possibly TRBD1 (6 bases). Sequenced material: PBMCs. This receptor was taken from a woman aged 50 to 60 in good health and CMV-seropositive. DNA for the CDR3: TGTGCCAGCAGCGCCTCAACAGGGTCGATGGGCTACACCTTC. Protein sequence: CASSASTGSMGYTF.